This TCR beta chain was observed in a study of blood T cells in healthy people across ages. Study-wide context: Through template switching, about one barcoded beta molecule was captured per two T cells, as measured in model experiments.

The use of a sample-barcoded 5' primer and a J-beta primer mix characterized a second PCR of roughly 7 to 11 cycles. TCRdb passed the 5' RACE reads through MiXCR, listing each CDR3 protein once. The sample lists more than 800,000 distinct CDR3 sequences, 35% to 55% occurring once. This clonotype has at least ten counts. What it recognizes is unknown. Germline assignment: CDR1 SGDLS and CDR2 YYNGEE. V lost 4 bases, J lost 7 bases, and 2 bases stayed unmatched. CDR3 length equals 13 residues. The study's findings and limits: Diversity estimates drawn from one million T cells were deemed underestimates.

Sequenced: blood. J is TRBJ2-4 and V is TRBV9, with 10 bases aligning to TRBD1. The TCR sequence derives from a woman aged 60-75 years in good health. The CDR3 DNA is TGTGCCAGCAGCCTGGGACAGGGGAACATTCAGTACTTC. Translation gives CASSLGQGNIQYF. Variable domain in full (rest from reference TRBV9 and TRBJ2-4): DSGVTQTPKHLITATGQRVTLRCSPRSGDLSVYWYQQSLDQGLQFLIQYYNGEERAKGNILERFSAQQFPDLHSELNLSSLELGDSALYFCASSLGQGNIQYFGAGTRLSVL.